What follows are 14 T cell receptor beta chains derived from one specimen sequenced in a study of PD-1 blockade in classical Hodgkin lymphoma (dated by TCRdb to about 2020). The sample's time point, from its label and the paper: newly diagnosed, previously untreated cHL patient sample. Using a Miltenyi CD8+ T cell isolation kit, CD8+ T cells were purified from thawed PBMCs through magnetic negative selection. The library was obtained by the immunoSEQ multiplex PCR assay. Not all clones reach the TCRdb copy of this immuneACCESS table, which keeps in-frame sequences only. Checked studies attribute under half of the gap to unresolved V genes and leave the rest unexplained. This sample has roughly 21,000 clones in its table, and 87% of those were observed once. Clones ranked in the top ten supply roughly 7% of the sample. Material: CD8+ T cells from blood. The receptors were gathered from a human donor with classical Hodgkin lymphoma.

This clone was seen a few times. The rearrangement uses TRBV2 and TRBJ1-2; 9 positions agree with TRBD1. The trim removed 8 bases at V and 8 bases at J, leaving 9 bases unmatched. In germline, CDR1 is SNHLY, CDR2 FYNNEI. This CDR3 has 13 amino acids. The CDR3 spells CASLGQGAWGYTF. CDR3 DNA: TGTGCCAGCCTGGGACAGGGAGCTTGGGGCTACACCTTC. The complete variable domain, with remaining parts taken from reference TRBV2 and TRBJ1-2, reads EPEVTQTPSHQVTQMGQEVILRCVPISNHLYFYWYRQILGQKVEFLVSFYNNEISEKSEIFDDQFSVERPDGSNFTLKIRSTKLEDSAMYFCASLGQGAWGYTFGSGTRLTVV.

This CDR3 is CASSVNRDQRQQYF. The CDR3 DNA reads as TGTGCCAGCAGCGTAAACCGGGACCAGAGGCAGCAGTACTTC. The rearrangement uses TRBV7-2 and TRBJ2-7, with D possibly called TRBD1 or TRBD2 (5 bases each). Germline-derived CDR1 and CDR2 are SGHTA and FQGNSA. The CDR3 runs 14 residues. The ends were cut back, 5 bases at V and 8 bases at J, with 19 bases in the middle.

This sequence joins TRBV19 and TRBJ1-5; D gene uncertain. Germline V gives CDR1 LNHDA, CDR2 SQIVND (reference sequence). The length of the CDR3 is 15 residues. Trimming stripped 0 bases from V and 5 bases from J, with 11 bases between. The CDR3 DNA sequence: TGTGCCAGTAGTATAGATGGTAGAGGTTATCAGCCCCAGCATTTT. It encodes CASSIDGRGYQPQHF.

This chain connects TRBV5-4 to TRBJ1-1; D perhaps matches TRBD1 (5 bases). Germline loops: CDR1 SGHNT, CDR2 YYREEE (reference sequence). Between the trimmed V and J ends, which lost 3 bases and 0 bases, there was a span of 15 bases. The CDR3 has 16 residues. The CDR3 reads CASSSPVGDVNTEAFF. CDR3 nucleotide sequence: TGTGCCAGCAGCTCCCCAGTAGGGGACGTGAACACTGAAGCTTTCTTT.

The CDR3 sequence: CASSLALYGVSQETQYF. CDR3 DNA: TGTGCCAGCAGCTTAGCGCTTTATGGGGTTTCGCAAGAGACCCAGTACTTC. The gene calls are TRBV7-8 and TRBJ2-5; no reliable D call. CDR3 size: 17 residues. Germline V CDR1 and CDR2: SGHVS, FQNEAQ. Trimming stripped 0 bases from V and 2 bases from J, with 16 bases between.

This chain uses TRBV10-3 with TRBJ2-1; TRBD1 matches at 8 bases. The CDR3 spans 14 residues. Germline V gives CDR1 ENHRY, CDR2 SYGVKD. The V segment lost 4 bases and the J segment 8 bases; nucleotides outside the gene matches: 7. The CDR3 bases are TGTGCCATCAGTGTCCAGGGGGCAGGCGATGAGCAGTTCTTC. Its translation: CAISVQGAGDEQFF.

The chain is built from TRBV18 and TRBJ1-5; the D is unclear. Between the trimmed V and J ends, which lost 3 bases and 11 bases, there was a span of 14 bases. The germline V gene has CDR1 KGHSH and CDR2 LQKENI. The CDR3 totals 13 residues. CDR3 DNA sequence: TGTGCCAGCTCACCCTTATCGGGTGAGGCCCAGCATTTT. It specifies CASSPLSGEAQHF. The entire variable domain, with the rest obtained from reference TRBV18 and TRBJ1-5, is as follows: NAGVMQNPRHLVRRRGQEARLRCSPMKGHSHVYWYRQLPEEGLKFMVYLQKENIIDESGMPKERFSAEFPKEGPSILRIQQVVRGDSAAYFCASSPLSGEAQHFGDGTRLSIL.

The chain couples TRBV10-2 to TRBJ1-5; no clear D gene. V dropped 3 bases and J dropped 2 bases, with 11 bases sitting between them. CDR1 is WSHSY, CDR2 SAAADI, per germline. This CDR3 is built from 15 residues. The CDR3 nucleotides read TGCGCCAGCAGTGAAGCAGGCCCGGGCAATCAGCCCCAGCATTTT. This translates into CASSEAGPGNQPQHF.

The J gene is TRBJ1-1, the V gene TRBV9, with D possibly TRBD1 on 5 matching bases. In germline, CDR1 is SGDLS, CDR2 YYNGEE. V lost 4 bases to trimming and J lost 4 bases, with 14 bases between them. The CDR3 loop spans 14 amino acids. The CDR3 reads CASSPGGVATEAFF. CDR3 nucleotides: TGTGCCAGCAGCCCCGGGGGGGTGGCCACTGAAGCTTTCTTT.

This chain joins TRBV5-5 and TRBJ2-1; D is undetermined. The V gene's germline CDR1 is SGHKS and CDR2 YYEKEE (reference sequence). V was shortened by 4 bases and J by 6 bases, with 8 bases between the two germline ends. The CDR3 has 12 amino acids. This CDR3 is CASSTVFNEQFF. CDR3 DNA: TGTGCCAGCAGCACCGTTTTCAATGAGCAGTTCTTC.

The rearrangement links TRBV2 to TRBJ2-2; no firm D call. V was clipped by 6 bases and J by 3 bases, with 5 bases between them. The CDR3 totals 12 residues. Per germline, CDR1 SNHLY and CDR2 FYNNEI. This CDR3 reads CASRPDTGELFF. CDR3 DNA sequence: TGTGCCAGCAGGCCGGACACCGGGGAGCTGTTTTTT.

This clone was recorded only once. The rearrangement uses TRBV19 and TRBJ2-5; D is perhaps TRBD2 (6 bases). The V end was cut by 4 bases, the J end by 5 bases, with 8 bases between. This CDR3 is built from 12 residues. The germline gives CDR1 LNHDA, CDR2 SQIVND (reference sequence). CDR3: CASSTGEETQYF. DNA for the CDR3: TGTGCCAGTAGTACGGGGGAGGAGACCCAGTACTTC.

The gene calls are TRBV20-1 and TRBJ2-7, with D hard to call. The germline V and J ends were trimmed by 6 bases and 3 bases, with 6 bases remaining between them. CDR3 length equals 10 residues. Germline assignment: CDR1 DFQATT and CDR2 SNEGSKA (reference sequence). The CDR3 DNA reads TGCAGTGCACCTCTCTACGAGCAGTACTTC. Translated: CSAPLYEQYF.

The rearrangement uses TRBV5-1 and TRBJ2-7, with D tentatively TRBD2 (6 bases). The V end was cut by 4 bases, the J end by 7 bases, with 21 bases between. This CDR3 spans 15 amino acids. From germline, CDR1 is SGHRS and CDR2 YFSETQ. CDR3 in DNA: TGCGCCAGCAGCCCCCTAGGGAGCGGGCCGGGGGAGCAGTACTTC. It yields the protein CASSPLGSGPGEQYF.